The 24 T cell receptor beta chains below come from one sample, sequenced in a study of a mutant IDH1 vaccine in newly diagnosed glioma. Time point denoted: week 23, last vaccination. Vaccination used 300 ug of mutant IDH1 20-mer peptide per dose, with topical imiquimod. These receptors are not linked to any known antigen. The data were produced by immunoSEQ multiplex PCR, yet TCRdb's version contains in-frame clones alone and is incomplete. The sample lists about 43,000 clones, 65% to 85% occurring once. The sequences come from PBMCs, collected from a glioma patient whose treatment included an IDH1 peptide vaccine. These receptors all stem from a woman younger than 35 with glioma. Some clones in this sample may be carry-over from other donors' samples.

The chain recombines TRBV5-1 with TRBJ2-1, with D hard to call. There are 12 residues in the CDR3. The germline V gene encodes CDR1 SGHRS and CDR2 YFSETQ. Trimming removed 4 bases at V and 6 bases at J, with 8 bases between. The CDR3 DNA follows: TGCGCCAGCAGCCACAGTCCCAATGAGCAGTTCTTC. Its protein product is CASSHSPNEQFF.

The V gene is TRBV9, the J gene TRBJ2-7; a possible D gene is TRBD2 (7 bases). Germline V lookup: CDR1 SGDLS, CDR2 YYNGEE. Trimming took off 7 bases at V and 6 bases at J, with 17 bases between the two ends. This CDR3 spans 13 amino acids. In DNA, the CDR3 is TGTGCCAGCGGGGGGGCCCTAGCTGCCGAGCAGTACTTC. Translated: CASGGALAAEQYF. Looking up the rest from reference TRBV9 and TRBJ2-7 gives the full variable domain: DSGVTQTPKHLITATGQRVTLRCSPRSGDLSVYWYQQSLDQGLQFLIQYYNGEERAKGNILERFSAQQFPDLHSELNLSSLELGDSALYFCASGGALAAEQYFGPGTRLTVT.

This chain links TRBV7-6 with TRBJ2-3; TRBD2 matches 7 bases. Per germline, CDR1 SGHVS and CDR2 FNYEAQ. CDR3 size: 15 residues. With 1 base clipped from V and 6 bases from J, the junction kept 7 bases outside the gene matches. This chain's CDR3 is CASSLGSSGTDTQYF. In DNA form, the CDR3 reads TGTGCCAGCAGCTTAGGCTCTAGCGGTACTGATACGCAGTATTTT.

The DNA for the CDR3 is TGCGCCAGCAGCCAAGCTACAGGACTACTGAACACTGAAGCTTTCTTT. It yields the protein CASSQATGLLNTEAFF. V usage is TRBV4-1 and J usage is TRBJ1-1; D might be TRBD1 (5 bases). The CDR3 runs 16 residues. V lost 1 base, J lost 0 bases, and 12 bases lay in between. Germline values: CDR1 MGHRA, CDR2 YSYEKL.

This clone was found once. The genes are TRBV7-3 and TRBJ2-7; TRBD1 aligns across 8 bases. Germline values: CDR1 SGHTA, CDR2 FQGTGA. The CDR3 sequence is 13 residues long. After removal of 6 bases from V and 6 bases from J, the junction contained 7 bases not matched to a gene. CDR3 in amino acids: CASSFGQGGEQYF. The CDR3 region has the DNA TGTGCCAGCAGTTTTGGACAGGGAGGCGAGCAGTACTTC. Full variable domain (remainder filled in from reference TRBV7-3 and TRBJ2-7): GAGVSQTPSNKVTEKGKYVELRCDPISGHTALYWYRQSLGQGPEFLIYFQGTGAADDSGLPNDRFFAVRPEGSVSTLKIQRTERGDSAVYLCASSFGQGGEQYFGPGTRLTVT.

DNA of the CDR3: TGTGCCTGGAGTGTAAAGGATGAGCAGTTCTTC. Translating it yields CAWSVKDEQFF. This chain uses TRBV30 with TRBJ2-1; the D is unclear. Trimming took off 0 bases at V and 8 bases at J, with 5 bases between the two ends. The CDR3 runs 11 residues. The germline gives CDR1 GTSNPN, CDR2 SVGIG (reference sequence).

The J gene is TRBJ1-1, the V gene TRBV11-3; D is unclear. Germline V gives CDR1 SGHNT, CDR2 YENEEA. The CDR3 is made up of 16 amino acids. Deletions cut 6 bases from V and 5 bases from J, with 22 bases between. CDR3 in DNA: TGTGCCAGCAGACCGGCTAACGTGAAAGGAGGGACTGAAGCTTTCTTT. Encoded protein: CASRPANVKGGTEAFF.

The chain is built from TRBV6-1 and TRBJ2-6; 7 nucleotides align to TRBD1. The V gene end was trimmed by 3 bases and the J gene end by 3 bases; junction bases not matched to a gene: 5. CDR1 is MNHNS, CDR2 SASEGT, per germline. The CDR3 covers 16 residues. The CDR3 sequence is CASSESTGSGANVLTF. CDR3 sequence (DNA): TGTGCCAGCAGTGAGTCGACAGGGAGTGGGGCCAACGTCCTGACTTTC.

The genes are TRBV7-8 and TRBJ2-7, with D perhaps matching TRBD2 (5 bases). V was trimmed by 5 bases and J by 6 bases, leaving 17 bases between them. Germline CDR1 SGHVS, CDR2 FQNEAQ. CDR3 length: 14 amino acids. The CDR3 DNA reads TGTGCCAGCAGCCCCCCCGGGGAAGGTGGCGAGCAGTACTTC. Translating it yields CASSPPGEGGEQYF.

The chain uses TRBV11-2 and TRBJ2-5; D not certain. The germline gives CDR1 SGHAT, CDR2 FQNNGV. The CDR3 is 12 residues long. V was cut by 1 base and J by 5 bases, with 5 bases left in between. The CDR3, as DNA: TGTGCCAGCAGCTTAGGATGGGAGACCCAGTACTTC. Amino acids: CASSLGWETQYF.

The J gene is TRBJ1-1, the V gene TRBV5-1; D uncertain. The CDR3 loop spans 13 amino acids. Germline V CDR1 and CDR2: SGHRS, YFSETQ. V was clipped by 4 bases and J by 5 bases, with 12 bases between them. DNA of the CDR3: TGCGCCAGCAGCCATCCGGGTGGTACTGAAGCTTTCTTT. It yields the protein CASSHPGGTEAFF.

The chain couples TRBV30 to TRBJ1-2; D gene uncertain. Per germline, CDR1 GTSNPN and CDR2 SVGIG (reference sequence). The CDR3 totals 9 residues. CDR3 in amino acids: CLIVPGYTF. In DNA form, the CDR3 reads TGTCTCATTGTTCCTGGCTACACCTTC.

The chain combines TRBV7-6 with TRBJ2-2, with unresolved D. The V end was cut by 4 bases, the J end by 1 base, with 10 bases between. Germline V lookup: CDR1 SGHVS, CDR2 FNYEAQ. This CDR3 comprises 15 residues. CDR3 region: CASSSQVVNTGELFF. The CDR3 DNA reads TGTGCCAGCAGCTCTCAGGTCGTGAACACCGGGGAGCTGTTTTTT.

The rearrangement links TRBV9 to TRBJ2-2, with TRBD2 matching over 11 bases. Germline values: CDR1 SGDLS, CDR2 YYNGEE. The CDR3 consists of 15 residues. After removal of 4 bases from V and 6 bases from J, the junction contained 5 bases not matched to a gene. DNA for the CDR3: TGTGCCAGCAGCAATAGCGGGGGGGCCGCCGGGGAGCTGTTTTTT. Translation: CASSNSGGAAGELFF.

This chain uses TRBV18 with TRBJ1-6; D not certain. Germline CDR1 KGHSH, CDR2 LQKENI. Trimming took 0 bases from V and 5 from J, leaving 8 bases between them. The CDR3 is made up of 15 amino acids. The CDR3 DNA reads TGTGCCAGCTCACCACCCGGCGGAAATAATTCACCCCTCCACTTT. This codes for CASSPPGGNNSPLHF.

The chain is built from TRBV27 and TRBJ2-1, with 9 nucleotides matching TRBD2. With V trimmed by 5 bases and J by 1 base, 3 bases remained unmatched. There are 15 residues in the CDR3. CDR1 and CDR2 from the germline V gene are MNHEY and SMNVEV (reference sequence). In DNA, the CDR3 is TGTGCCAGCAGTATTCTAGCGGGGTCCTACAATGAGCAGTTCTTC. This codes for CASSILAGSYNEQFF.

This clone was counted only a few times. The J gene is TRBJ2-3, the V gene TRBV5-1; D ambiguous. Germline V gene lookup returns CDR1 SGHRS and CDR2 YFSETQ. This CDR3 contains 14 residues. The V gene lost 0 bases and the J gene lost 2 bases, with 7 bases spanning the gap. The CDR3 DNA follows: TGCGCCAGCAGCTTGGCTACTATCACAGATACGCAGTATTTT. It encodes CASSLATITDTQYF. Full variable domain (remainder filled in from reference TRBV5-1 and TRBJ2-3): KAGVTQTPRYLIKTRGQQVTLSCSPISGHRSVSWYQQTPGQGLQFLFEYFSETQRNKGNFPGRFSGRQFSNSRSEMNVSTLELGDSALYLCASSLATITDTQYFGPGTRLTVL.

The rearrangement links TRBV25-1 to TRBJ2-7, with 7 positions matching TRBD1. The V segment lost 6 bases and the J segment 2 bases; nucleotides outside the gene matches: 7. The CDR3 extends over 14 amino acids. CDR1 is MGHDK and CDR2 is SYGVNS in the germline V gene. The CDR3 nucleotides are TGTGCCAGCAGATTGGGAACAGGGGCCTACGAGCAGTACTTC. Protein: CASRLGTGAYEQYF.

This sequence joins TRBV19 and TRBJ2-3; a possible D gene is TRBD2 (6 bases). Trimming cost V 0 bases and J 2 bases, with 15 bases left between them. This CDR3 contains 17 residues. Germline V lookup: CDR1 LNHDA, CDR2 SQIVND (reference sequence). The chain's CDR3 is CASSIDQEGIATDTQYF. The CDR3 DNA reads TGTGCCAGTAGTATAGATCAGGAGGGGATTGCCACAGATACGCAGTATTTT.

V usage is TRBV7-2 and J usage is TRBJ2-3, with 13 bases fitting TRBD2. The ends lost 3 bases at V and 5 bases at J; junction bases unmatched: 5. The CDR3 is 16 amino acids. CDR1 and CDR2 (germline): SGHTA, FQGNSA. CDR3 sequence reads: CASSFRLAGGLDTQYF. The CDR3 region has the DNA TGTGCCAGCAGCTTTAGACTAGCGGGGGGTTTAGATACGCAGTATTTT.

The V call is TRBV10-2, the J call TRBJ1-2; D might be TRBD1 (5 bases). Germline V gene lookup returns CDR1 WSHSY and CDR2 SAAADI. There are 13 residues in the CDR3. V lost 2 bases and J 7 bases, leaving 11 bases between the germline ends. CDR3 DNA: TGCGCCAGCAGTGAGGTGGGGGTCCGTGGCTACACCTTC. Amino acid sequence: CASSEVGVRGYTF.

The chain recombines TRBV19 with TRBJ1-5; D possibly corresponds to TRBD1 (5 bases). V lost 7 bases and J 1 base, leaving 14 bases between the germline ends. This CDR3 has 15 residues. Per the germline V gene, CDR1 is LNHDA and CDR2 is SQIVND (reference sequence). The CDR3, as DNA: TGTGCCAGTACCAGGCGAGAGGGGAGCAATCAGCCCCAGCATTTT. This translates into CASTRREGSNQPQHF.

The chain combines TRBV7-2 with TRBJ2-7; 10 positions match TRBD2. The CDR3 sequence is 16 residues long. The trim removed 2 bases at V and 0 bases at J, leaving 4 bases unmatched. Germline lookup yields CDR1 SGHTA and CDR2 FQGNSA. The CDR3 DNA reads TGTGCCAGCAGCTTACTAGCGGGGGCCCGCTCCTACGAGCAGTACTTC. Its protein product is CASSLLAGARSYEQYF.

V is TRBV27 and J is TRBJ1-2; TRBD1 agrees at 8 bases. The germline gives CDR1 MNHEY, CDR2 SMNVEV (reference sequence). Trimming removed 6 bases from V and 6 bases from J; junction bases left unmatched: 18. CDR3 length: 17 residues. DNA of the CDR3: TGTGCCAGCAGCCCGCCGGGACAGGACCTTAATGTACATGGCTACACCTTC. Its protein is CASSPPGQDLNVHGYTF.